This T cell receptor beta chain stems from a study of blood T cell repertoires in COVID-19. Source study methods: Reference gene primer amplification gave estimated nucleated cell counts. Here immunoSEQ multiplex PCR was the method, and the copy in TCRdb shows in-frame clones only, minus some. V and J calls and clone size are copied from that table; D and trimming were computed from the DNA. The repertoire holds 250,000 to 350,000 clones, with around nine tenths as singletons. Patients in Seattle were enrolled during active infection, then followed longitudinally. V dropped 6 bases and J dropped 2; count of bases not matched to a gene: 6. In germline, CDR1 is SQVTM, CDR2 ANQGSEA. The CDR3 length is 13 residues.

The TCR was taken from a woman in her 30s with COVID-19, enrolled during active disease. What was sequenced was peripheral blood. This chain joins TRBV29-1 and TRBJ2-7; 8 bases map to TRBD1. Written as DNA, the CDR3 is TGCAGCGTGGTGGACAGGGCGGCCTACGAGCAGTACTTC. Translating gives CSVVDRAAYEQYF.